Listed below are T cell receptor beta chains from one sample, sequenced in a study of blood T cell repertoires in COVID-19. Repertoires were generated with immunoSEQ multiplex PCR, while TCRdb's copy carries only in-frame clones and drops some. Seen here are 180,000 or so clones, 75% to 90% observed once, and the top ten hold roughly 13%. Sequenced: PBMCs or T cells enriched from blood (not recorded which). The source is an older woman who had recovered from COVID-19. The CDR3 runs from the conserved cysteine through the conserved F or W. D genes are given only for firm matches. The size field is filled for only some rows; it gives once, few, many or a size class.

NA	TRBJ1-1	NA	TRBV11-2	TGTGCCAGCAGCGTTGACAGGAACACTGAAGCTTTCTTT	CASSVDRNTEAFF
NA	TRBJ1-3	NA	TRBV10-3	TGTGCCATCAGTGAGTCCAATGGAAACACCATATATTTT	CAISESNGNTIYF
NA	TRBJ2-2	NA	TRBV5-1	TGCGCCAGCAGCTTGAGTGGGGGGACCGGGGAGCTGTTTTTT	CASSLSGGTGELFF
NA	TRBJ1-3	NA	TRBV7-2	TGTGCCAGCAGCTTACAGGGTCCTGGAAACACCATATATTTT	CASSLQGPGNTIYF
NA	TRBJ1-5	few	TRBV27	TGTGCCAGCAGTCCCTCTTTGGGGCTGCCCCAGCATTTT	CASSPSLGLPQHF
TRBD1	TRBJ2-7	few	TRBV7-8	TGTGCCAGCAGCCATGACAGGGGTTCCTACGAGCAGTACTTC	CASSHDRGSYEQYF
NA	TRBJ1-1	NA	TRBV6-5	TGTGCCAGCAGACCTTTTGACAGGAACACTGAAGCTTTCTTT	CASRPFDRNTEAFF
TRBD1	TRBJ2-7	NA	TRBV2	TGTGCCAGCGGGGGGGACAGGGGAACGGGCGAGCAGTACTTC	CASGGDRGTGEQYF
TRBD2	TRBJ2-1	NA	TRBV9	TGTGCCAGCAGCGTAGCTGTTCTAGCGGGGGGGCATGAGCAGTTCTTC	CASSVAVLAGGHEQFF
NA	TRBJ2-5	NA	TRBV24-1	TGTGCCACCAGTGATGCGCGGGCAGCTCAAGAGACCCAGTACTTC	CATSDARAAQETQYF
NA	TRBJ2-1	NA	TRBV21-1	TGTGCCAGCAGCAAAGAACGGAGGTCTCCAGGTGAGCAGTTCTTC	CASSKERRSPGEQFF
TRBD1	TRBJ1-2	NA	TRBV5-1	TGCGCCAGCAGCCAAGGGACAGGGGGTAATCTTGGCTACACCTTC	CASSQGTGGNLGYTF
NA	TRBJ2-1	NA	TRBV3-1/TRBV3-2	TGTGCCAGCAGCCAAGGCTCGGGGGCCTACAATGAGCAGTTCTTC	CASSQGSGAYNEQFF
NA	TRBJ2-1	NA	TRBV14	TGTGCCAGCGATTTAGGAGGGAGGTCCTACAATGAGCAGTTCTTC	CASDLGGRSYNEQFF
TRBD2	TRBJ2-5	NA	TRBV5-1	TGCGCCAGCAGCCGTCTGATGGGACTAGAAGAGACCCAGTACTTC	CASSRLMGLEETQYF
NA	TRBJ1-1	NA	TRBV28	TGTGCCAGCAGTTTACGGGTCACTGAAGCTTTCTTT	CASSLRVTEAFF
NA	TRBJ1-1	NA	TRBV28	TGTGCCAGCAGTTTACTAGAAAGTGGGGCTTTCTTT	CASSLLESGAFF
TRBD2	TRBJ2-7	NA	TRBV7-2	TGTGCCAGCTCTAGACTAGCGGGGAGCCTGGAGCAGTACTTC	CASSRLAGSLEQYF
TRBD1	TRBJ1-4	NA	TRBV28	TGTGCCAGCAGTTTATCGCAGGGGGCCTATGAAAAACTGTTTTTT	CASSLSQGAYEKLFF
NA	TRBJ2-7	few	TRBV25-1	TGTGCCAGCAGTGAACCTGGACAGCGGACTGGAGAGCAGTACTTC	CASSEPGQRTGEQYF